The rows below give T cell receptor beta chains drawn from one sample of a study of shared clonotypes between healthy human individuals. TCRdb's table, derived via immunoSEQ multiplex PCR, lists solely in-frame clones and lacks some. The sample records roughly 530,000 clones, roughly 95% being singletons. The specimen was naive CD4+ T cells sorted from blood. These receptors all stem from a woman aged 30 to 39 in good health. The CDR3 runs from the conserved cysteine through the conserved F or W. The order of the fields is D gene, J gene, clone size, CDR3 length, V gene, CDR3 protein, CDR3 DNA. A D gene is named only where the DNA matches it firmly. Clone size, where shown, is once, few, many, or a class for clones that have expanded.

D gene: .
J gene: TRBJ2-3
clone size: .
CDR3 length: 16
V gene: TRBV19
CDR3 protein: CASSIWGGASTDTQYF
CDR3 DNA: TGTGCCAGTAGTATTTGGGGCGGGGCTAGCACAGATACGCAGTATTTT

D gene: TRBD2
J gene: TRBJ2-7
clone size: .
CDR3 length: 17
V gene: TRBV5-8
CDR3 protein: CASSTGLAGVSSYEQYF
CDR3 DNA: TGTGCCAGCAGCACCGGACTAGCGGGAGTCAGCTCCTACGAGCAGTACTTC

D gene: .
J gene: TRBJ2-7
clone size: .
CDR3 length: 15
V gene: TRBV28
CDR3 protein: CASSDSEMGSYEQYF
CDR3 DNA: TGTGCCAGCAGTGACAGCGAAATGGGATCCTACGAGCAGTACTTC

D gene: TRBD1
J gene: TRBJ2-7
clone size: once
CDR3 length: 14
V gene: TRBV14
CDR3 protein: CASSQIGQGYEQYF
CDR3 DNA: TGTGCCAGCAGCCAAATAGGACAGGGCTACGAGCAGTACTTC

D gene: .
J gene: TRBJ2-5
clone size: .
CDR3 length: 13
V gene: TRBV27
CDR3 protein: CASSRGLQETQYF
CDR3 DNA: TGTGCCAGTTCCCGGGGACTTCAAGAGACCCAGTACTTC

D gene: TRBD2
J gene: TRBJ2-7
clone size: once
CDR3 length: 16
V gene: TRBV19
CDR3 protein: CASSVSWGLAVYEQYF
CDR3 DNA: TGTGCCAGTAGTGTGAGCTGGGGACTAGCGGTCTACGAGCAGTACTTC

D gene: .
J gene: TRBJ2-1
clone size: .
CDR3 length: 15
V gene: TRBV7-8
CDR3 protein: CASSNPREFYNEQFF
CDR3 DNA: TGTGCCAGCAGCAACCCCCGAGAGTTCTACAATGAGCAGTTCTTC

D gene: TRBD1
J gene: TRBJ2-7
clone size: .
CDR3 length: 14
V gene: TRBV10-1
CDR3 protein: CASSATGESREQYF
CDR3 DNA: TGCGCCAGCAGTGCGACAGGGGAGAGCAGGGAGCAGTACTTC

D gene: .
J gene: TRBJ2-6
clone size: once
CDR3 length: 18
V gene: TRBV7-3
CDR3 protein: CASSLIRPGATGANVLTF
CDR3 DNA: TGTGCCAGCAGCTTAATAAGGCCGGGGGCGACTGGGGCCAACGTCCTGACTTTC

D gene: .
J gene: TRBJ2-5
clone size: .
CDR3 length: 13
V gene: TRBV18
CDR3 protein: CASSPPPQETQYF
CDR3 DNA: TGTGCCAGCTCACCACCCCCTCAAGAGACCCAGTACTTC

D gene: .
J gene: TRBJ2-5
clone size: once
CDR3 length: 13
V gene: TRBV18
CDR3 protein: CASSPGFQETQYF
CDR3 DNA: TGTGCCAGCTCACCAGGTTTCCAAGAGACCCAGTACTTC

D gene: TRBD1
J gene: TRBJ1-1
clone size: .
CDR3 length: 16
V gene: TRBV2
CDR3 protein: CASGEGEGAENTEAFF
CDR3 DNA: TGTGCCAGCGGGGAGGGGGAGGGGGCGGAAAACACTGAAGCTTTCTTT

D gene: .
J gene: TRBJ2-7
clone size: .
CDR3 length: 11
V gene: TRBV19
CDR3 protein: CASSNSYEQYF
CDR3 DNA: TGTGCCAGTAGTAATTCCTACGAGCAGTACTTC

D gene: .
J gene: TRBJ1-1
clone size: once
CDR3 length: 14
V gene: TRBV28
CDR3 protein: CASTVRFRNTEAFF
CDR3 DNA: TGTGCCAGCACCGTACGGTTCAGGAACACTGAAGCTTTCTTT

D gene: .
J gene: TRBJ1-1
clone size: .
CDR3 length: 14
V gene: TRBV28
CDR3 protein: CASRPQGPNTEAFF
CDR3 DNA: TGTGCCAGCAGACCACAGGGCCCTAACACTGAAGCTTTCTTT

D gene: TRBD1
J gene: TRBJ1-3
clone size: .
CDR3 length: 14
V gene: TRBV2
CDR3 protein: CASSLQGNGNTIYF
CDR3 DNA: TGTGCCAGCAGTCTACAGGGGAATGGAAACACCATATATTTT